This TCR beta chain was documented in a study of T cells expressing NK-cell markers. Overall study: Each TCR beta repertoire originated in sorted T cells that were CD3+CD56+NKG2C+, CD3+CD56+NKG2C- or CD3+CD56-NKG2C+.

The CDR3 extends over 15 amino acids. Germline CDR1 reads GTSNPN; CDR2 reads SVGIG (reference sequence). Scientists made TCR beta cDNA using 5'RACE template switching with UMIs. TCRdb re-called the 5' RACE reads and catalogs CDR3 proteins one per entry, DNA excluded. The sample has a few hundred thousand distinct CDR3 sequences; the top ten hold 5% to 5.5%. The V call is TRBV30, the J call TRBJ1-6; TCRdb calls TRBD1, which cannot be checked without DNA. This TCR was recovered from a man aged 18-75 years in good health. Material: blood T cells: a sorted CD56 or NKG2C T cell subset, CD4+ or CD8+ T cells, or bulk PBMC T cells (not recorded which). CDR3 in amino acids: CAWRTGPRYNSPLHF.